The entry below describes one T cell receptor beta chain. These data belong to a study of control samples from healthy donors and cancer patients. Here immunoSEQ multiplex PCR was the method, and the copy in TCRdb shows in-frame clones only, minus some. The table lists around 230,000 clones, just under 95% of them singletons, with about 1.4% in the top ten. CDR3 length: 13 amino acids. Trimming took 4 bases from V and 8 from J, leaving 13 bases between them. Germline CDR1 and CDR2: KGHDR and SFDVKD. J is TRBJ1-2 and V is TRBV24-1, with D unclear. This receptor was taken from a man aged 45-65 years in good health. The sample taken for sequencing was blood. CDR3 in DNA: TGTGCCACCAGTGACTCCCCACAGAGCGGCTACACCTTC. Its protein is CATSDSPQSGYTF.